This T cell receptor (beta chain) was obtained from a study of beta chain features in type 1 diabetes. General study results and limits: TCRB CDR3 length was moderately but significantly reduced in all four CD4+ subsets of Type 1 diabetes patients. Shorter templates may be favored by PCR, equally so in patients and controls.

As regards this clone: The antigen is not known.

Trimming stripped 1 base from V and 5 bases from J, with 11 bases between. Germline V lookup: CDR1 LGHNA, CDR2 YNFKEQ. The CDR3 has 14 amino acids. Staining for CD45RO/CCR7/CD25/CD127/CD95/CD27 allowed sorting of CD4+ naive, central memory, regulatory and stem cell-like memory cells. Isolated RNA was reverse transcribed in full, so expressed TCRB transcripts were sequenced. The assay was immunoSEQ multiplex PCR, and TCRdb's table has in-frame clones only and misses some. Here the sample spans 900,000 or so clones, about 17% being singletons. The TCR comes from a woman in her late teens or twenties in good health. The rearrangement uses TRBV4-2 and TRBJ2-5, with a tentative D call TRBD1 (6 bases). Sequenced sample: naive CD4+ T cells from blood. This CDR3 is CASSQVGQFETQYF. The CDR3 DNA reads TGTGCCAGCAGCCAAGTTGGACAGTTCGAGACCCAGTACTTC.